These T cell receptor beta chains were read from a single sample in a study of cytomegalovirus exposure and HLA in healthy donors. The assay was immunoSEQ multiplex PCR, and TCRdb's table has in-frame clones only and misses some. The sample shows 150,000 to 200,000 clones, about four fifths of them seen only once. The specimen sequenced was PBMCs. The receptors here all came from a man aged 25 to 40 in good health and CMV-seropositive. Both conserved end residues are part of each CDR3. Each record gives: J gene, D gene, V gene, clone size, CDR3 protein, CDR3 DNA. D genes are given only for firm matches. The size of a clone is reported for some rows only, either as once, few or many, or as a class for expanded clones.

j_call: TRBJ2-2; d_call: TRBD2; v_call: TRBV7-9; clone_size: NA; cdr3_aa: CASSSTLRTSGTFGELFF; cdr3_nt: TGTGCCAGCAGCTCGACCCTCCGGACTAGCGGGACTTTCGGGGAGCTGTTTTTT
j_call: TRBJ2-3; d_call: TRBD1; v_call: TRBV6-4; clone_size: NA; cdr3_aa: CASSEGSGQGDTQYF; cdr3_nt: TGTGCCAGCAGTGAGGGGAGCGGACAGGGAGATACGCAGTATTTT
j_call: TRBJ2-2; d_call: NA; v_call: TRBV30; clone_size: NA; cdr3_aa: CAWSRFSTGELFF; cdr3_nt: TGTGCCTGGAGCCGATTCAGCACCGGGGAGCTGTTTTTT
j_call: TRBJ2-7; d_call: NA; v_call: TRBV28; clone_size: NA; cdr3_aa: CASREGGGSYEQYF; cdr3_nt: TGTGCCAGCAGGGAAGGTGGGGGGTCCTACGAGCAGTACTTC
j_call: TRBJ2-2; d_call: TRBD1; v_call: TRBV13; clone_size: NA; cdr3_aa: CASSWTGLYSGELFF; cdr3_nt: TGTGCCAGCAGCTGGACAGGGTTATATTCCGGGGAGCTGTTTTTT
j_call: TRBJ2-5; d_call: NA; v_call: TRBV19; clone_size: few; cdr3_aa: CASSMGARQETQYF; cdr3_nt: TGTGCCAGTAGTATGGGGGCACGACAAGAGACCCAGTACTTC
j_call: TRBJ1-4; d_call: TRBD1; v_call: TRBV5-4; clone_size: NA; cdr3_aa: CASSPSTGLVTEKLFF; cdr3_nt: TGTGCCAGCAGCCCCTCGACAGGGTTGGTTACCGAAAAACTGTTTTTT
j_call: TRBJ1-2; d_call: NA; v_call: TRBV19; clone_size: NA; cdr3_aa: CASRARDYGYTF; cdr3_nt: TGTGCCAGTAGGGCGAGGGACTATGGCTACACCTTC
j_call: TRBJ2-7; d_call: NA; v_call: TRBV13; clone_size: NA; cdr3_aa: CASSLEGLGVYEQYF; cdr3_nt: TGTGCCAGCAGCTTAGAAGGGTTGGGAGTCTACGAGCAGTACTTC
j_call: TRBJ2-3; d_call: TRBD2; v_call: TRBV6-5; clone_size: NA; cdr3_aa: CASSYGTSGRTDTQYF; cdr3_nt: TGTGCCAGCAGTTACGGGACTAGCGGGCGCACAGATACGCAGTATTTT
j_call: TRBJ2-2; d_call: TRBD2; v_call: TRBV18; clone_size: NA; cdr3_aa: CASSPRELAGDNTGELFF; cdr3_nt: TGTGCCAGCTCACCACGCGAGCTAGCGGGAGACAACACCGGGGAGCTGTTTTTT
j_call: TRBJ2-7; d_call: TRBD2; v_call: TRBV4-3; clone_size: NA; cdr3_aa: CASSQDLTSGNSYEQYF; cdr3_nt: TGCGCCAGCAGCCAAGATCTTACTAGCGGGAACTCCTACGAGCAGTACTTC
j_call: TRBJ1-5; d_call: NA; v_call: TRBV9; clone_size: NA; cdr3_aa: CASSVGHPRLKSNQPQHF; cdr3_nt: TGTGCCAGCAGCGTGGGACATCCACGGCTTAAGAGCAATCAGCCCCAGCATTTT
j_call: TRBJ2-1; d_call: TRBD2; v_call: TRBV7-7; clone_size: NA; cdr3_aa: CASSSGTSGYNEQFF; cdr3_nt: TGTGCTAGCAGCTCCGGGACTAGCGGGTACAATGAGCAGTTCTTC
j_call: TRBJ2-5; d_call: TRBD2; v_call: TRBV4-1; clone_size: NA; cdr3_aa: CASSQGGTSGFLETQYF; cdr3_nt: TGCGCCAGCAGCCAAGGGGGGACTAGCGGGTTTTTAGAGACCCAGTACTTC
j_call: TRBJ1-2; d_call: TRBD1; v_call: TRBV7-6; clone_size: NA; cdr3_aa: CASSGRNRGPFTF; cdr3_nt: TGTGCCAGCAGCGGACGAAATAGGGGGCCTTTCACCTTC
j_call: TRBJ1-1; d_call: TRBD1; v_call: TRBV19; clone_size: NA; cdr3_aa: CASSTSGTGDTEAFF; cdr3_nt: TGTGCCAGTAGTACCTCCGGGACAGGGGATACTGAAGCTTTCTTT
j_call: TRBJ2-5; d_call: TRBD1; v_call: TRBV27; clone_size: NA; cdr3_aa: CASSRAGQGEETQYF; cdr3_nt: TGTGCCAGCAGTCGCGCGGGACAGGGGGAAGAGACCCAGTACTTC
j_call: TRBJ1-3; d_call: NA; v_call: TRBV28; clone_size: once; cdr3_aa: CASSLRLGAGGNTIYF; cdr3_nt: TGTGCCAGCAGTTTAAGGTTGGGGGCTGGTGGAAACACCATATATTTT
j_call: TRBJ1-1; d_call: TRBD1; v_call: TRBV25-1; clone_size: NA; cdr3_aa: CASKRGRNTEAFF; cdr3_nt: TGTGCCAGCAAAAGGGGGCGGAACACTGAAGCTTTCTTT
j_call: TRBJ2-7; d_call: NA; v_call: TRBV18; clone_size: NA; cdr3_aa: CASSYFGLDSYEQYF; cdr3_nt: TGTGCCAGCTCATACTTTGGACTGGATTCCTACGAGCAGTACTTC
j_call: TRBJ2-5; d_call: TRBD1; v_call: TRBV19; clone_size: once; cdr3_aa: CASGRDSQETQYF; cdr3_nt: TGTGCCAGTGGCCGGGACAGTCAAGAGACCCAGTACTTC
j_call: TRBJ2-1; d_call: NA; v_call: TRBV6-5; clone_size: NA; cdr3_aa: CASRPTSYNEQFF; cdr3_nt: TGTGCCAGCAGGCCGACTAGCTACAATGAGCAGTTCTTC
j_call: TRBJ2-1; d_call: NA; v_call: TRBV9; clone_size: NA; cdr3_aa: CASTPENRVRNEQFF; cdr3_nt: TGTGCCAGCACCCCCGAAAACAGGGTGAGAAATGAGCAGTTCTTC
j_call: TRBJ2-1; d_call: TRBD2; v_call: TRBV14; clone_size: NA; cdr3_aa: CASSQWPSGANRRSYNEQFF; cdr3_nt: TGTGCCAGCAGCCAATGGCCTAGCGGGGCGAACCGAAGATCCTACAATGAGCAGTTCTTC
j_call: TRBJ2-1; d_call: NA; v_call: TRBV9; clone_size: NA; cdr3_aa: CASSVTASSYNEQFF; cdr3_nt: TGTGCCAGCAGCGTGACAGCAAGCTCCTACAATGAGCAGTTCTTC
j_call: TRBJ1-1; d_call: NA; v_call: TRBV28; clone_size: NA; cdr3_aa: CASSPGRGGTEAFF; cdr3_nt: TGTGCCAGCAGTCCCGGAAGGGGAGGCACTGAAGCTTTCTTT
j_call: TRBJ1-1; d_call: NA; v_call: TRBV10-3; clone_size: NA; cdr3_aa: CAISDVRRWNTEAFF; cdr3_nt: TGTGCCATCAGTGATGTCCGTCGGTGGAACACTGAAGCTTTCTTT
j_call: TRBJ2-1; d_call: TRBD1; v_call: TRBV27; clone_size: NA; cdr3_aa: CASSLWTGGRQFF; cdr3_nt: TGTGCCAGCAGTTTGTGGACAGGGGGCCGGCAGTTCTTC
j_call: TRBJ2-7; d_call: TRBD1; v_call: TRBV9; clone_size: NA; cdr3_aa: CASSVAWDSSYEQYF; cdr3_nt: TGTGCCAGCAGCGTAGCTTGGGACAGCTCCTACGAGCAGTACTTC
j_call: TRBJ1-2; d_call: TRBD1; v_call: TRBV30; clone_size: NA; cdr3_aa: CAWSVTGGLGYTF; cdr3_nt: TGTGCCTGGAGTGTGACAGGGGGCCTTGGCTACACCTTC
j_call: TRBJ2-3; d_call: TRBD2; v_call: TRBV10-3; clone_size: NA; cdr3_aa: CASSGEGGDTQYF; cdr3_nt: TGTGCCAGCTCGGGGGAGGGTGGAGATACGCAGTATTTT
j_call: TRBJ2-6; d_call: NA; v_call: TRBV9; clone_size: NA; cdr3_aa: CASSRDSTRASGANVLTF; cdr3_nt: TGTGCCAGCAGCCGTGACAGCACGAGAGCCTCTGGGGCCAACGTCCTGACTTTC
j_call: TRBJ2-3; d_call: TRBD2; v_call: TRBV5-1; clone_size: NA; cdr3_aa: CASSLAGGGAPDTQYF; cdr3_nt: TGCGCCAGCAGCTTGGCTGGCGGGGGGGCACCAGATACGCAGTATTTT
j_call: TRBJ2-1; d_call: NA; v_call: TRBV4-1; clone_size: NA; cdr3_aa: CASSQERTHSYNEQFF; cdr3_nt: TGCGCCAGCAGCCAAGAGAGAACTCACTCCTACAATGAGCAGTTCTTC
j_call: TRBJ2-3; d_call: NA; v_call: TRBV5-4; clone_size: NA; cdr3_aa: CASSFSSGTTDTQYF; cdr3_nt: TGTGCCAGCAGCTTCAGTAGCGGAACCACAGATACGCAGTATTTT
j_call: TRBJ1-1; d_call: NA; v_call: TRBV10-3; clone_size: NA; cdr3_aa: CAISLSSRGNTEAFF; cdr3_nt: TGTGCCATCAGTCTCTCTTCCCGGGGGAACACTGAAGCTTTCTTT
j_call: TRBJ2-2; d_call: NA; v_call: TRBV7-2; clone_size: NA; cdr3_aa: CASSLVAANTGELFF; cdr3_nt: TGTGCCAGCAGCTTAGTAGCGGCTAACACCGGGGAGCTGTTTTTT
j_call: TRBJ1-2; d_call: NA; v_call: TRBV18; clone_size: NA; cdr3_aa: CASSPPAGGQNYGYTF; cdr3_nt: TGTGCCAGCTCACCACCGGCAGGAGGACAGAACTATGGCTACACCTTC
j_call: TRBJ1-2; d_call: TRBD1; v_call: TRBV7-3; clone_size: NA; cdr3_aa: CASSAGQGAYGYTF; cdr3_nt: TGTGCCAGCAGCGCCGGACAGGGGGCGTATGGCTACACCTTC
j_call: TRBJ1-5; d_call: NA; v_call: TRBV6-1; clone_size: NA; cdr3_aa: CASSEPGSNQPQHF; cdr3_nt: TGTGCCAGCAGTGAACCAGGGAGCAATCAGCCCCAGCATTTT